A selection of T cell receptor beta chains follows, all from one sample in a study of T-cell memory formation after mild COVID-19. TCRdb redid the calling of the 5' RACE reads with MiXCR, one entry per CDR3 protein. The data hold 35,000 to 50,000 distinct CDR3 sequences, with 9.5% observed a single time. The sequencing input was PBMCs or a T cell subset sorted from them (not recorded which). Source of these receptors: an adult woman who had mild COVID-19 (a few samples of this study predate the infection). Cell type and time point are not known. CDR3s include the opening cysteine and the closing phenylalanine or tryptophan. The order of the fields is clone size, D gene, J gene, CDR3 length, V gene, CDR3 DNA, CDR3 protein. A D gene is named only where the DNA matches it firmly. Not every row has a clone size; where given, it reads once, few, many or a size class.

clone_size: few
d_call: .
j_call: TRBJ2-1
cdr3_length: 12
v_call: TRBV24-1
cdr3_nt: TGTGCCACCAGTGATAACTCCCGGGAGCAGTTCTTC
cdr3_aa: CATSDNSREQFF

clone_size: few
d_call: TRBD1
j_call: TRBJ2-7
cdr3_length: 14
v_call: TRBV30
cdr3_nt: TGTGCCTGGAGTGTTTTGGGACAGGGGGGCGAGCAGTACTTC
cdr3_aa: CAWSVLGQGGEQYF

clone_size: .
d_call: TRBD2
j_call: TRBJ2-7
cdr3_length: 15
v_call: TRBV3-1
cdr3_nt: TGTGCCAGCAGCCACGCGCGAAGCGGGGGATACGAGCAGTACTTC
cdr3_aa: CASSHARSGGYEQYF

clone_size: few
d_call: .
j_call: TRBJ2-3
cdr3_length: 19
v_call: TRBV13
cdr3_nt: TGTGCCAGCAGCCGAAAGGGACCGGGCCCCCTAAGAGGCACAGATACGCAGTATTTT
cdr3_aa: CASSRKGPGPLRGTDTQYF

clone_size: few
d_call: TRBD2
j_call: TRBJ2-1
cdr3_length: 16
v_call: TRBV20-1
cdr3_nt: TGCAGTGCCAAATCACTAGCGGGAGGTACCTACAATGAGCAGTTCTTC
cdr3_aa: CSAKSLAGGTYNEQFF

clone_size: few
d_call: .
j_call: TRBJ2-7
cdr3_length: 14
v_call: TRBV5-1
cdr3_nt: TGCGCCAGCAGCTTGGATGGGCCCCCCTACGAGCAGTACTTC
cdr3_aa: CASSLDGPPYEQYF

clone_size: .
d_call: TRBD1
j_call: TRBJ2-3
cdr3_length: 16
v_call: TRBV5-6
cdr3_nt: TGTGCCAGCAGCTCCTTGGGACAGGGGGCTACAGATACGAAGTATTTT
cdr3_aa: CASSSLGQGATDTKYF

clone_size: few
d_call: .
j_call: TRBJ2-1
cdr3_length: 16
v_call: TRBV27
cdr3_nt: TGTGCCAGCACTACTAGGGTCCGGAGCTCCTACAATGAGCAGTTCTTC
cdr3_aa: CASTTRVRSSYNEQFF

clone_size: .
d_call: .
j_call: TRBJ2-1
cdr3_length: 11
v_call: TRBV27
cdr3_nt: TGTGCCAGCAGTTTCCGGAGTGAGCAGTTCTTC
cdr3_aa: CASSFRSEQFF

clone_size: many
d_call: .
j_call: TRBJ1-1
cdr3_length: 13
v_call: TRBV12-3/TRBV12-4
cdr3_nt: TGTGCCAGCAGTTTAGCAGGAAACACTGAAGCTTTCTTT
cdr3_aa: CASSLAGNTEAFF

clone_size: many
d_call: TRBD1
j_call: TRBJ2-1
cdr3_length: 15
v_call: TRBV5-1
cdr3_nt: TGCGCCAGCAGCCGATTCCGGGACAGGGTCGATGAGCAGTTCTTC
cdr3_aa: CASSRFRDRVDEQFF

clone_size: .
d_call: TRBD1
j_call: TRBJ2-1
cdr3_length: 17
v_call: TRBV28
cdr3_nt: TGTGCCAGCAGTACCTTAGGGACAGGGATACCCTACAATGAGCAGTTCTTC
cdr3_aa: CASSTLGTGIPYNEQFF

clone_size: .
d_call: TRBD1
j_call: TRBJ2-3
cdr3_length: 19
v_call: TRBV24-1
cdr3_nt: TGTGCCACCAGTGATCGGACAGGGGGGACGGTTGGCCGATCAGATACGCAGTATTTT
cdr3_aa: CATSDRTGGTVGRSDTQYF

clone_size: many
d_call: .
j_call: TRBJ2-7
cdr3_length: 16
v_call: TRBV4-3
cdr3_nt: TGCGCCATCACAGCAGCCCCCAAGGAGCGAAGGTACGAGCAGTACTTC
cdr3_aa: CAITAAPKERRYEQYF

clone_size: few
d_call: TRBD1
j_call: TRBJ2-7
cdr3_length: 13
v_call: TRBV19
cdr3_nt: TGTGCCAGTAGTATAGTCAGGGGGAACGAGCAGTACTTC
cdr3_aa: CASSIVRGNEQYF

clone_size: many
d_call: TRBD2
j_call: TRBJ2-3
cdr3_length: 16
v_call: TRBV7-3
cdr3_nt: TGTGCCAGCAGCCGAGGACTAGCGGGAGTGTCAGATACGCAGTATTTT
cdr3_aa: CASSRGLAGVSDTQYF

clone_size: many
d_call: .
j_call: TRBJ2-7
cdr3_length: 15
v_call: TRBV14
cdr3_nt: TGTGCCAGCAGCCAAGATAGAGCTTCCGTGGGGAAGCAGTACTTC
cdr3_aa: CASSQDRASVGKQYF

clone_size: many
d_call: TRBD1
j_call: TRBJ2-3
cdr3_length: 16
v_call: TRBV7-3
cdr3_nt: TGTGCCAGCAGCTCAGGCGAAGGGACAGTCACAGATACGCAGTATTTT
cdr3_aa: CASSSGEGTVTDTQYF

clone_size: .
d_call: .
j_call: TRBJ1-3
cdr3_length: 15
v_call: TRBV25-1
cdr3_nt: TGTGCCAGCAGTGAACCGCTCAGCTCTGGAAACACCATATATTTT
cdr3_aa: CASSEPLSSGNTIYF

clone_size: few
d_call: TRBD2
j_call: TRBJ2-1
cdr3_length: 15
v_call: TRBV7-9
cdr3_nt: TGTGCCAGCAGTCATAGCGGGAGCTCCTACAATGAGCAGTTCTTC
cdr3_aa: CASSHSGSSYNEQFF

clone_size: few
d_call: .
j_call: TRBJ1-2
cdr3_length: 14
v_call: TRBV10-3
cdr3_nt: TGTGCCATCAGTGACTCCACAGGATTCTATGGCTACACCTTC
cdr3_aa: CAISDSTGFYGYTF

clone_size: .
d_call: TRBD2
j_call: TRBJ2-7
cdr3_length: 13
v_call: TRBV10-3
cdr3_nt: TGTGCCATCCTTAGCGGGGACTCCTACGAGCAGTACTTC
cdr3_aa: CAILSGDSYEQYF

clone_size: .
d_call: .
j_call: TRBJ1-1
cdr3_length: 13
v_call: TRBV12-3/TRBV12-4
cdr3_nt: TGTGCCAGCAGTTTAGATGGGGACACTGAAGCTTTCTTT
cdr3_aa: CASSLDGDTEAFF

clone_size: many
d_call: .
j_call: TRBJ2-3
cdr3_length: 13
v_call: TRBV20-1
cdr3_nt: TGCAGTGCTAGACACCAGAGCACAGATACGCAGTATTTT
cdr3_aa: CSARHQSTDTQYF

clone_size: .
d_call: .
j_call: TRBJ1-4
cdr3_length: 17
v_call: TRBV23-1
cdr3_nt: .
cdr3_aa: CASSRNPGQGSMKNCFF

clone_size: .
d_call: TRBD1
j_call: TRBJ2-3
cdr3_length: 16
v_call: TRBV7-9
cdr3_nt: TGTGCCAGCAGCTGGACAGGGGGTTCTAGCACAGATACGCAGTATTTT
cdr3_aa: CASSWTGGSSTDTQYF

clone_size: many
d_call: .
j_call: TRBJ2-1
cdr3_length: 14
v_call: TRBV7-6
cdr3_nt: TGTGCCAGCAGCTTAGAGGCAGGGAAGAATGAGCAGTTCTTC
cdr3_aa: CASSLEAGKNEQFF

clone_size: .
d_call: TRBD2
j_call: TRBJ2-3
cdr3_length: 16
v_call: TRBV5-1
cdr3_nt: TGCGCCAGCAGCCGAAGACTAGCGGGGAACACAGATACGCAGTATTTT
cdr3_aa: CASSRRLAGNTDTQYF

clone_size: .
d_call: .
j_call: TRBJ2-4
cdr3_length: 16
v_call: TRBV18
cdr3_nt: TGTGCCAGCTCCGGGACATCGAGGTTTCATGGGGCCATTCAGTACTTC
cdr3_aa: CASSGTSRFHGAIQYF

clone_size: few
d_call: .
j_call: TRBJ2-5
cdr3_length: 13
v_call: TRBV9
cdr3_nt: TGTGCCAGCAGCGTAGGGTTCCAAGAGACCCAGTACTTC
cdr3_aa: CASSVGFQETQYF

clone_size: .
d_call: .
j_call: TRBJ2-1
cdr3_length: 18
v_call: TRBV12-2
cdr3_nt: TGTGCAAGTCGTCTTAGGGAGGCCCGGGACCCGATTCCCAATGAGCAGTTCTTC
cdr3_aa: CASRLREARDPIPNEQFF

clone_size: .
d_call: .
j_call: TRBJ1-5
cdr3_length: 13
v_call: TRBV20-1
cdr3_nt: TGCAGTGCCTGGACAGCCAGCAATCAGCCCCAGCATTTT
cdr3_aa: CSAWTASNQPQHF

clone_size: few
d_call: .
j_call: TRBJ1-6
cdr3_length: 13
v_call: TRBV20-1
cdr3_nt: TGCAGTGCTAGAGCTGAGGGAACCTCACCCCTCCACTTT
cdr3_aa: CSARAEGTSPLHF

clone_size: many
d_call: .
j_call: TRBJ2-5
cdr3_length: 18
v_call: TRBV20-1
cdr3_nt: TGCAGTGCTAGATCGTATGACTTGGGGTTACGAGAACAAGAGACCCAGTACTTC
cdr3_aa: CSARSYDLGLREQETQYF

clone_size: .
d_call: .
j_call: TRBJ2-5
cdr3_length: 16
v_call: TRBV5-5
cdr3_nt: TGTGCCAGCAGCCCCACCGGGACTAGGACAGGAGAGACCCAGTACTTC
cdr3_aa: CASSPTGTRTGETQYF

clone_size: many
d_call: TRBD2
j_call: TRBJ2-7
cdr3_length: 13
v_call: TRBV7-2
cdr3_nt: TGTGCCAGCAGCTTATTAGCGGGAATGGAGCAGTACTTC
cdr3_aa: CASSLLAGMEQYF

clone_size: .
d_call: TRBD2
j_call: TRBJ2-2
cdr3_length: 18
v_call: TRBV4-3
cdr3_nt: TGCGCCAGCAGCCGCTACTTGGGGACTAGCGGGAACACCGGGGAGCTGTTTTTT
cdr3_aa: CASSRYLGTSGNTGELFF

clone_size: few
d_call: TRBD1
j_call: TRBJ2-1
cdr3_length: 17
v_call: TRBV7-9
cdr3_nt: TGTGCCAGCAGAGCCCCTCCGGACAGGGAAGGGTACAATGAGCAGTTCTTC
cdr3_aa: CASRAPPDREGYNEQFF

clone_size: few
d_call: TRBD1
j_call: TRBJ1-5
cdr3_length: 17
v_call: TRBV7-2
cdr3_nt: TGTGCCAGCAGCTTAGTTCCAGGGACAGGTAGCGGTCAGCCCCAGCATTTT
cdr3_aa: CASSLVPGTGSGQPQHF

clone_size: few
d_call: TRBD2
j_call: TRBJ2-3
cdr3_length: 14
v_call: TRBV10-2
cdr3_nt: TGCGCCAGCAGAGAGCGGGGGGGCACAGATACGCAGTATTTT
cdr3_aa: CASRERGGTDTQYF

clone_size: few
d_call: TRBD1
j_call: TRBJ2-7
cdr3_length: 16
v_call: TRBV18
cdr3_nt: TGTGCCAGCTCACCACCGACGGGACAGGGGACCTACGAGCAGTACTTC
cdr3_aa: CASSPPTGQGTYEQYF

clone_size: once
d_call: TRBD2
j_call: TRBJ2-1
cdr3_length: 15
v_call: TRBV9
cdr3_nt: TGTGCCAGCAGCACCGCGGGGGGATTTTACAATGAGCAGTTCTTC
cdr3_aa: CASSTAGGFYNEQFF

clone_size: many
d_call: TRBD1
j_call: TRBJ2-1
cdr3_length: 14
v_call: TRBV24-1
cdr3_nt: TGTGCCACCAGGGAGACAGGGGGCTACAATGAGCAGTTCTTC
cdr3_aa: CATRETGGYNEQFF

clone_size: few
d_call: TRBD1
j_call: TRBJ1-1
cdr3_length: 14
v_call: TRBV6-5
cdr3_nt: TGTGCCAGCAGTTTCAGGACAGGAGAAACTGAAGCTTTCTTT
cdr3_aa: CASSFRTGETEAFF

clone_size: many
d_call: TRBD2
j_call: TRBJ2-5
cdr3_length: 14
v_call: TRBV5-6
cdr3_nt: TGTGCCAGCAGCTTCGGGACTACGCAAGAGACCCAGTACTTC
cdr3_aa: CASSFGTTQETQYF

clone_size: .
d_call: .
j_call: TRBJ2-2
cdr3_length: 14
v_call: TRBV10-3
cdr3_nt: TGTGCCATCAATCCGGGACAACACACCGGGGAGCTGTTTTTT
cdr3_aa: CAINPGQHTGELFF

clone_size: many
d_call: TRBD1
j_call: TRBJ2-5
cdr3_length: 16
v_call: TRBV7-6
cdr3_nt: TGTGCCAGCAGCTTAGCACAGGGGGCTTTGGGAGAGACCCAGTACTTC
cdr3_aa: CASSLAQGALGETQYF

clone_size: few
d_call: .
j_call: TRBJ1-4
cdr3_length: 15
v_call: TRBV4-1
cdr3_nt: TGCGCCAGCAGCCAAGATAGTATCCCTAATGAAAAACTGTTTTTT
cdr3_aa: CASSQDSIPNEKLFF

clone_size: .
d_call: TRBD2
j_call: TRBJ2-3
cdr3_length: 16
v_call: TRBV9
cdr3_nt: TGTGCCAGCAGCGTAGTAGCGGGAGGTCCCACAGATACGCAGTATTTT
cdr3_aa: CASSVVAGGPTDTQYF

clone_size: few
d_call: .
j_call: TRBJ1-1
cdr3_length: 12
v_call: TRBV7-8
cdr3_nt: TGTGCCAGCAGCTTAGGCAGGGGAGAGGCTTTCTTT
cdr3_aa: CASSLGRGEAFF

clone_size: few
d_call: TRBD1
j_call: TRBJ1-2
cdr3_length: 13
v_call: TRBV12-3/TRBV12-4
cdr3_nt: TGTGCCAGCAGCCCCGGGACAGGGATTCGCTACACCTTC
cdr3_aa: CASSPGTGIRYTF

clone_size: few
d_call: TRBD2
j_call: TRBJ2-2
cdr3_length: 15
v_call: TRBV7-3
cdr3_nt: TGTGCCAGCAGCTTAGGACTAGCGGGAGGAGGGGAGCTGTTTTTT
cdr3_aa: CASSLGLAGGGELFF

clone_size: .
d_call: .
j_call: TRBJ1-5
cdr3_length: 12
v_call: TRBV12-3/TRBV12-4
cdr3_nt: TGTGCCAGCAGGAGGACAGTCACACCCCAGCATTTT
cdr3_aa: CASRRTVTPQHF

clone_size: .
d_call: .
j_call: TRBJ2-3
cdr3_length: 14
v_call: TRBV18
cdr3_nt: TGTGCCAGCTCACCGTCTTCGGAGGGGAATACGCAGTATTTT
cdr3_aa: CASSPSSEGNTQYF

clone_size: many
d_call: .
j_call: TRBJ2-5
cdr3_length: 13
v_call: TRBV29-1
cdr3_nt: TGCAGCGTCGGTCGGGGGCTGAGTGAGACCCAGTACTTC
cdr3_aa: CSVGRGLSETQYF